This T cell receptor beta chain was captured in a study of radiotherapy plus CTLA-4 blockade in lung cancer. Overall study: Objective responses arose in roughly 18% of patients, and 31% experienced disease control. General study findings and limits: In blood, TCR clones derived from the tumor expanded after radiotherapy plus ipilimumab. Interferon-beta and early blood T cell clone dynamics reportedly predicted response best.

Produced via immunoSEQ multiplex PCR; TCRdb's table is partial and in-frame only. The repertoire holds 55,000 to 65,000 clones, with roughly 76% as singletons. A word on this clone: Antigen: not known.

Trimming cost V 6 bases and J 4 bases, with 21 bases left between them. The length of the CDR3 is 16 residues. V is TRBV23-1 and J is TRBJ1-2, with a tentative D call TRBD1 (5 bases). TRBV23-1 is marked as an open reading frame, function uncertain. The sequence derives from a human donor with non-small cell lung cancer who had a complete response to radiotherapy plus ipilimumab. This specimen consisted of peripheral blood, obtained from a patient treated with radiotherapy plus ipilimumab. CDR3 sequence (DNA): TGCGCCAGCAGACCTGGGACTCATCGACGGGGCTATGGCTACACCTTC. Its translation is CASRPGTHRRGYGYTF.